The clone carrying this T cell receptor beta chain was seen only once. Only in-frame clones appear in the TCRdb table, and some are missing; sequencing was by immunoSEQ multiplex PCR. This table has 200,000 to 250,000 clones, around 89% appearing once. The CDR3 totals 13 residues. V was pared by 1 base and J by 6 bases, with 6 bases between. CDR1 is SGHVS, CDR2 FQNEAQ, per germline. The data belong to a study of blood T cell repertoires in COVID-19. Study-level background: Specimens from acute and convalescent COVID-19 originated in the United States, Italy and Spain.

This sequence was found in a man between 25 and 39 years old with COVID-19, enrolled during active disease. The chain is built from TRBV7-8 and TRBJ1-4, with D unresolved. The sequenced material came from peripheral blood. CDR3: CASSLDQYEKLFF. The CDR3 nucleotides read TGTGCCAGCAGCTTAGATCAGTATGAAAAACTGTTTTTT. Full variable domain (outside the CDR3, taken from reference TRBV7-8 and TRBJ1-4): GAGVSQSPRYKVAKRGQDVALRCDPISGHVSLFWYQQALGQGPEFLTYFQNEAQLDKSGLPSDRFFAERPEGSVSTLKIQRTQQEDSAVYLCASSLDQYEKLFFGSGTQLSVL.